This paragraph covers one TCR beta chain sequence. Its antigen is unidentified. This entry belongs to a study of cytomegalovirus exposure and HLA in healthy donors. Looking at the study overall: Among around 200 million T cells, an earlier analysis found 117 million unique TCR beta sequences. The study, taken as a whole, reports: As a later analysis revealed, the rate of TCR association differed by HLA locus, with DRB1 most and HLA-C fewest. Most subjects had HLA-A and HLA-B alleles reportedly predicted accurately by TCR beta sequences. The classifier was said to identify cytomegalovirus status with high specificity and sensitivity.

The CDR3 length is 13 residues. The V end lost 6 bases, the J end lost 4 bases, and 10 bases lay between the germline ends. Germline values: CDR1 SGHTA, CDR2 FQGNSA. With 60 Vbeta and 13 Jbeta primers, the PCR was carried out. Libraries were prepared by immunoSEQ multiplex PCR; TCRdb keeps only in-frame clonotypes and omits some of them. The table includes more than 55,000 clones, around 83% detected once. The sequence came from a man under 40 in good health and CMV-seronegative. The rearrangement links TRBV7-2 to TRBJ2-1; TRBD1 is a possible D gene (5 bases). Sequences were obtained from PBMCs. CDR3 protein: CASRKDTYNEQFF. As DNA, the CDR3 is TGTGCCAGCAGGAAGGACACATACAATGAGCAGTTCTTC.